One T cell receptor beta chain is described in this entry. Its specificity is unknown. The sample is drawn from a study of a mutant IDH1 vaccine in newly diagnosed glioma. Study context: Treated patients were approximately 62% male, roughly 40% female, mean age 40.4 years.

Trimming stripped 4 bases from V and 0 bases from J, with 13 bases between. This CDR3 region has 16 residues. The germline gives CDR1 ENHRY, CDR2 SYGVKD. The assay was immunoSEQ multiplex PCR, and TCRdb's table has in-frame clones only and misses some. This sample yields about 56,000 clones, of which about 79% are seen a single time; approximately 5.3% belongs to the top ten. Time point defined: week 47, end of study. One vaccine dose held 300 ug of mutant IDH1 20-mer peptide and came with topical imiquimod. There were eight vaccinations for patients, given in weeks 1, 3, 5, 7, 11, 15, 19 and 23. In every donor, the tumor was a new WHO grade 3 or 4 IDH1-mutant, ATRX-lost astrocytoma.

The chain employs TRBV10-3 and TRBJ1-5; unclear D gene. The sequence derives from a man aged 45-60 years with glioma. This material consisted of PBMCs, taken from a glioma patient whose treatment included an IDH1 peptide vaccine. Here the CDR3 reads CAISGPSLDSNQPQHF. CDR3 DNA sequence: TGTGCCATCAGTGGCCCCAGCTTGGATAGCAATCAGCCCCAGCATTTT.